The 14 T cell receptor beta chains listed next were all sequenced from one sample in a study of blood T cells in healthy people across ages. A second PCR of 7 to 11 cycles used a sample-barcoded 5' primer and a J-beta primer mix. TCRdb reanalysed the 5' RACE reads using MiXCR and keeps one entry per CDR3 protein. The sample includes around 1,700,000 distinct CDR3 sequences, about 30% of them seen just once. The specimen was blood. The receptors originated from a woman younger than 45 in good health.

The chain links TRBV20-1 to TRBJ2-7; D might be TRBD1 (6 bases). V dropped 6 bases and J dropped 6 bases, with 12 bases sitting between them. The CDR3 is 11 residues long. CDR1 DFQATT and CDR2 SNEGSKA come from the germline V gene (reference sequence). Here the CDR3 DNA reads TGCAGTGCAAGAACAGGGCGCGAGCAGTACTTC. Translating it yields CSARTGREQYF.

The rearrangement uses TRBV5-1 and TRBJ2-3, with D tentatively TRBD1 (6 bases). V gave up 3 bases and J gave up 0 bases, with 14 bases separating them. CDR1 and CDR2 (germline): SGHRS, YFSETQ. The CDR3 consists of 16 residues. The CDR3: CASSSSGTPSTDTQYF. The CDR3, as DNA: TGCGCCAGCAGCTCCTCCGGGACACCGAGCACAGATACGCAGTATTTT.

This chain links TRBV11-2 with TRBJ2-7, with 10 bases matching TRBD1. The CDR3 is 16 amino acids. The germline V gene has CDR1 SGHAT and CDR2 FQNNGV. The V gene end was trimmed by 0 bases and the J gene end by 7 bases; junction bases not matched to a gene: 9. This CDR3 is CASSLDSTGQGREQYF. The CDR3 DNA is TGTGCCAGCAGCTTAGATTCTACGGGACAGGGGAGGGAGCAGTACTTC.

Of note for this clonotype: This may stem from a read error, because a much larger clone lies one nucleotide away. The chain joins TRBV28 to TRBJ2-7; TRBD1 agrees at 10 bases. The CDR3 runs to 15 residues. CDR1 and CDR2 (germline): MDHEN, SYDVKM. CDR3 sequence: CVSRVPGQGYHEQYF. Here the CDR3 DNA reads TGTGTCAGCAGGGTTCCGGGACAGGGGTACCACGAGCAGTACTTC.

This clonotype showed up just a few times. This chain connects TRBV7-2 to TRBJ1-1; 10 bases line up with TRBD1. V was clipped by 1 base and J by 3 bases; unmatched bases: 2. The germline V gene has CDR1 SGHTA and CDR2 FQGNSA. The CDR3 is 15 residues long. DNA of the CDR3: TGTGCCAGCAGCTTAGATGGGACAGGGGACACTGAAGCTTTCTTT. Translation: CASSLDGTGDTEAFF.

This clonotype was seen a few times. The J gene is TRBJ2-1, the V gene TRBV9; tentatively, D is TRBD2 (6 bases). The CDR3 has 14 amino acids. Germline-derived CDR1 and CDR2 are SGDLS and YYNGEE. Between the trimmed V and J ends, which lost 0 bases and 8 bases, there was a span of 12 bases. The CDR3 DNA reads TGTGCCAGCAGCGTAGGGCGGGGCGGGTATGAGCAGTTCTTC. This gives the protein CASSVGRGGYEQFF.

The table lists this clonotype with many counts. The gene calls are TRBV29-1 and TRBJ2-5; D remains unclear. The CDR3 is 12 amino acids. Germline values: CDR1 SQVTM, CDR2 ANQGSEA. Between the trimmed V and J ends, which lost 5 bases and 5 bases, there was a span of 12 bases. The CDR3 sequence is CSVTDVGETQYF. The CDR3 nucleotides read TGCAGCGTTACGGACGTTGGGGAGACCCAGTACTTC. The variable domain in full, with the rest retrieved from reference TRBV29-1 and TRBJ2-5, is SAVISQKPSRDICQRGTSLTIQCQVDSQVTMMFWYRQQPGQSLTLIATANQGSEATYESGFVIDKFPISRPNLTFSTLTVSNMSPEDSSIYLCSVTDVGETQYFGPGTRLLVL.

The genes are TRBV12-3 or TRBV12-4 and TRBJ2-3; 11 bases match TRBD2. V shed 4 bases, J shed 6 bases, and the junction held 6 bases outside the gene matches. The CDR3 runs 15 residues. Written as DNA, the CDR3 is TGTGCCAGCAGTTCCACTAGCGGGAGTGGCGATACGCAGTATTTT. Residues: CASSSTSGSGDTQYF.

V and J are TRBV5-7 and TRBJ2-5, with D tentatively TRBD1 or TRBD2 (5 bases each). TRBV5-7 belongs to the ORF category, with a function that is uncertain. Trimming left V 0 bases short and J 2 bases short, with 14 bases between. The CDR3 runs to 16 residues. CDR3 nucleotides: TGTGCCAGCAGCTTGGAACCCGGGACGGGTCAAGAGACCCAGTACTTC. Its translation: CASSLEPGTGQETQYF.

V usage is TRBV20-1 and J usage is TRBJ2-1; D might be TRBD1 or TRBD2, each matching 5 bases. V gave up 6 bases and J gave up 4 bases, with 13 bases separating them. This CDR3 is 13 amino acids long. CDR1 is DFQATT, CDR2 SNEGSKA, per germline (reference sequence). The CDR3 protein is CSATGTEYNEQFF. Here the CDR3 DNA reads TGCAGTGCGACCGGGACGGAGTACAATGAGCAGTTCTTC.

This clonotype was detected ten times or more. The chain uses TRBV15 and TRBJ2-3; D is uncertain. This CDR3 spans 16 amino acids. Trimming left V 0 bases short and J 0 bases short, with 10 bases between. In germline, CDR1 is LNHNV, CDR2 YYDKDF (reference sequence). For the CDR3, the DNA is TGTGCCACCAGCAGAGAGTGGGCACAGAGCACAGATACGCAGTATTTT. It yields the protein CATSREWAQSTDTQYF.

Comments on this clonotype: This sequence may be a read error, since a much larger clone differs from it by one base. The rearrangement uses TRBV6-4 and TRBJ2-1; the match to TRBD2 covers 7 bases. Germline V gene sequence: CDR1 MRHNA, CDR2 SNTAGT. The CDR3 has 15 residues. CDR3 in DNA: TGTGCCGGCAGCCGCCGACTAGCATCCTACAATGAGCAGTTCTTC. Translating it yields CAGSRRLASYNEQFF.

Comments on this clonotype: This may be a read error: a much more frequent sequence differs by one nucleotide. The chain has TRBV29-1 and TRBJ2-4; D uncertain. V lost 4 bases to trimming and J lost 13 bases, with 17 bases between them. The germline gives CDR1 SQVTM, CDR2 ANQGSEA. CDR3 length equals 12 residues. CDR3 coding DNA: TGCAGCGTTGTCGGCAGACGCAATGAGCAGTACTTC. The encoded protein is CSVVGRRNEQYF.

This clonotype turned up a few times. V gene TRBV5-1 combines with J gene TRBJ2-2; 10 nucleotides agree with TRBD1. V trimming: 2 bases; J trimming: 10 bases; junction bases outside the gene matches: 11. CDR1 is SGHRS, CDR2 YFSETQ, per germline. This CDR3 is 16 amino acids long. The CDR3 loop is CASSFSTGQGPPELFF. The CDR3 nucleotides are TGCGCCAGCAGCTTTTCAACGGGACAGGGGCCCCCGGAGCTGTTTTTT. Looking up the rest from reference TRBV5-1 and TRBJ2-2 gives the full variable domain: KAGVTQTPRYLIKTRGQQVTLSCSPISGHRSVSWYQQTPGQGLQFLFEYFSETQRNKGNFPGRFSGRQFSNSRSEMNVSTLELGDSALYLCASSFSTGQGPPELFFGEGSRLTVL.